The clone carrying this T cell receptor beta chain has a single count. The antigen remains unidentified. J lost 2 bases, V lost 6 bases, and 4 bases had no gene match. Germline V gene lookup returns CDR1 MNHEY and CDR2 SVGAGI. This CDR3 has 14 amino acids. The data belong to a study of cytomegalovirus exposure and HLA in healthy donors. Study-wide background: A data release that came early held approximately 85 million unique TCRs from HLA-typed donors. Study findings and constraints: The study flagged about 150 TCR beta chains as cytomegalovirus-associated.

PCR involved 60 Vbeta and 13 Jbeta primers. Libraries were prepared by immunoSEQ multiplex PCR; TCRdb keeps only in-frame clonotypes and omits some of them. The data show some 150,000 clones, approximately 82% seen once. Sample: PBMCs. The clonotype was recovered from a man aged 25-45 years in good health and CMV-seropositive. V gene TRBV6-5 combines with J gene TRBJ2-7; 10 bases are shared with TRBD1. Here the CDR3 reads CASSRDRGTYEQYF. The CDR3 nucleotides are TGTGCCAGCAGCCGGGACAGGGGTACCTACGAGCAGTACTTC.